Shown below are 28 T cell receptor beta chains from a single sample sequenced in a study of blood T cell repertoires in COVID-19. Only in-frame clones appear in the TCRdb table, and some are missing; sequencing was by immunoSEQ multiplex PCR. The table has 200,000 to 250,000 clones, 70% to 90% seen once. Specimen: peripheral blood. These receptors all come from a woman aged 45-59 years with acute or convalescent COVID-19.

The genes are TRBV7-2 and TRBJ2-1; D is unclear. V was pared by 5 bases and J by 1 base, with 9 bases between. The germline V gene encodes CDR1 SGHTA and CDR2 FQGNSA. The CDR3 loop spans 14 amino acids. CDR3 DNA sequence: TGTGCCAGCAGCATCCCGGGTTCCTACAATGAGCAGTTCTTC. Protein sequence: CASSIPGSYNEQFF. Using reference TRBV7-2 and TRBJ2-1 for the parts outside the CDR3, the full variable domain is GAGVSQSPSNKVTEKGKDVELRCDPISGHTALYWYRQSLGQGLEFLIYFQGNSAPDKSGLPSDRFSAERTGGSVSTLTIQRTQQEDSAVYLCASSIPGSYNEQFFGPGTRLTVL.

This clone showed up just once. The V call is TRBV4-3, the J call TRBJ1-2; 8 nucleotides agree with TRBD1. The CDR3 consists of 16 residues. V lost 0 bases, J lost 3 bases, and 6 bases stayed unmatched. Germline loops: CDR1 LGHNA, CDR2 YSLEER. CDR3 region: CASSQDRAGGYYGYTF. Written as DNA, the CDR3 is TGCGCCAGCAGCCAAGATCGGGCAGGGGGCTACTATGGCTACACCTTC.

The CDR3 sequence: CASSFGGNSGNTIYF. For the CDR3, the DNA is TGTGCCAGTAGCTTCGGGGGTAACTCTGGAAACACCATATATTTT. The chain joins TRBV19 to TRBJ1-3; D is possibly TRBD1 (5 bases). The germline V and J ends were trimmed by 6 bases and 0 bases, with 12 bases remaining between them. CDR3 length: 15 amino acids. The germline V gene has CDR1 LNHDA and CDR2 SQIVND (reference sequence). Full variable domain (missing parts from reference TRBV19 and TRBJ1-3): DGGITQSPKYLFRKEGQNVTLSCEQNLNHDAMYWYRQDPGQGLRLIYYSQIVNDFQKGDIAEGYSVSREKKESFPLTVTSAQKNPTAFYLCASSFGGNSGNTIYFGEGSWLTVV.

The chain joins TRBV12-3 or TRBV12-4 to TRBJ1-1, with a weak D call TRBD1 (5 bases). The CDR3 sequence is 12 residues long. Trimming left V 3 bases short and J 5 bases short, with 7 bases between. The CDR3 loop is CASSFGGTEAFF. The CDR3 nucleotides are TGTGCCAGCAGTTTTGGGGGGACTGAAGCTTTCTTT.

The chain joins TRBV11-2 to TRBJ2-7; 7 nucleotides match TRBD2. The CDR3 consists of 19 residues. Germline V lookup: CDR1 SGHAT, CDR2 FQNNGV. Trimming at V came to 5 bases and at J to 0 bases, leaving 19 bases not matched to a gene. The CDR3 DNA reads as TGTGCCAGCAGCCGGGGGGAGGGAATCCATTTTGACAGCTCCTACGAGCAGTACTTC. It yields the protein CASSRGEGIHFDSSYEQYF. Drawing the rest from reference TRBV11-2 and TRBJ2-7, the complete variable domain is EAGVAQSPRYKIIEKRQSVAFWCNPISGHATLYWYQQILGQGPKLLIQFQNNGVVDDSQLPKDRFSAERLKGVDSTLKIQPAKLEDSAVYLCASSRGEGIHFDSSYEQYFGPGTRLTVT.

The table lists this clone with a count of one. The V call is TRBV7-8, the J call TRBJ2-7; D is uncertain. Trimming stripped 1 base from V and 1 base from J, with 8 bases between. The germline V gene has CDR1 SGHVS and CDR2 FQNEAQ. This CDR3 comprises 14 residues. This CDR3 is CASSLGQASYEQYF. In DNA, the CDR3 is TGTGCCAGCAGCTTAGGCCAGGCTTCCTACGAGCAGTACTTC.

This clone was found once. The rearrangement links TRBV30 to TRBJ1-4; D ambiguous. V gave up 2 bases and J gave up 4 bases, with 8 bases separating them. CDR3 length: 13 residues. Germline V gene sequence: CDR1 GTSNPN, CDR2 SVGIG (reference sequence). CDR3 nucleotides: TGTGCCTGGAGTTTAGCGGATAATGAAAAACTGTTTTTT. This sequence encodes CAWSLADNEKLFF.

On this clone itself: Other DNA sequences in the same sample also yield this CDR3. The chain combines TRBV19 with TRBJ1-1; maybe TRBD1 (5 bases). V shed 0 bases and J shed 3 bases, with 5 bases lying between them. In germline, CDR1 is LNHDA, CDR2 SQIVND (reference sequence). This CDR3 is built from 13 residues. The CDR3 region has the DNA TGTGCCAGTAGTATAGAAGGGGACACTGAAGCTTTCTTT. This translates into CASSIEGDTEAFF.

The chain has TRBV5-1 and TRBJ2-1; 11 bases map to TRBD2. Trimming cost V 3 bases and J 7 bases; bases outside gene matches: 3. CDR1 is SGHRS and CDR2 is YFSETQ in the germline V gene. The CDR3 has 14 residues. This CDR3 is CASSSTSGGNEQFF. The CDR3 DNA sequence: TGCGCCAGCAGCTCAACTAGCGGGGGAAATGAGCAGTTCTTC. The full variable domain, rest sourced from reference TRBV5-1 and TRBJ2-1, is KAGVTQTPRYLIKTRGQQVTLSCSPISGHRSVSWYQQTPGQGLQFLFEYFSETQRNKGNFPGRFSGRQFSNSRSEMNVSTLELGDSALYLCASSSTSGGNEQFFGPGTRLTVL.

The gene calls are TRBV19 and TRBJ1-5, with 9 nucleotides matching TRBD1. V lost 3 bases to trimming and J lost 6 bases; unmatched junction nucleotides: 3. CDR3 size: 14 residues. Germline CDR1 and CDR2: LNHDA and SQIVND (reference sequence). The CDR3 is CASSMGTGSQPQHF. The CDR3 DNA sequence: TGTGCCAGTAGTATGGGGACAGGGAGTCAGCCCCAGCATTTT.

V gene TRBV7-9 combines with J gene TRBJ1-2; no clear D. The V gene lost 5 bases and the J gene lost 8 bases, with 9 bases spanning the gap. Looked up from germline, CDR1 is SEHNR and CDR2 is FQNEAQ (reference sequence). The CDR3 runs 11 residues. CDR3: CASSHTSGYTF. DNA for the CDR3: TGTGCCAGCAGCCATACTAGCGGCTACACCTTC. The entire variable domain, with the rest obtained from reference TRBV7-9 and TRBJ1-2, is as follows: DTGVSQNPRHKITKRGQNVTFRCDPISEHNRLYWYRQTLGQGPEFLTYFQNEAQLEKSRLLSDRFSAERPKGSFSTLEIQRTEQGDSAMYLCASSHTSGYTFGSGTRLTVV.

J is TRBJ1-6 and V is TRBV7-8; possibly TRBD1 for D (5 bases). The V end lost 2 bases, the J end lost 7 bases, and 9 bases lay between the germline ends. This CDR3 region has 14 residues. Germline CDR1 reads SGHVS; CDR2 reads FQNEAQ. Here the CDR3 reads CASSLTPGNSPLHF. In DNA form, the CDR3 reads TGTGCCAGCAGCTTAACTCCAGGGAATTCACCCCTCCACTTT.

The DNA of the CDR3 is TGTGCCAGCAGCCTCAGGGGATCCTGGCGAGAGACCCAGTACTTC. Its protein product is CASSLRGSWRETQYF. The chain links TRBV7-6 to TRBJ2-5, with D perhaps matching TRBD1 (6 bases). The germline V gene encodes CDR1 SGHVS and CDR2 FNYEAQ. V lost 5 bases and J lost 4, with 17 bases in between. The CDR3 sequence is 15 residues long.

The chain employs TRBV11-2 and TRBJ2-4, with 11 nucleotides matching TRBD2. Looked up from germline, CDR1 is SGHAT and CDR2 is FQNNGV. This CDR3 spans 16 amino acids. The J segment lost 6 bases and the V segment lost 4 bases, leaving 8 bases of the junction unmatched. The CDR3 is CASSSIAGGWGNIQYF. The DNA for the CDR3 is TGTGCCAGCAGCTCCATAGCGGGAGGGTGGGGAAACATTCAGTACTTC.

The chain uses TRBV4-3 and TRBJ1-1; tentative D call: TRBD1 (5 bases). The germline gives CDR1 LGHNA, CDR2 YSLEER. V was cut by 0 bases and J by 5 bases, with 7 bases left in between. This CDR3 contains 13 residues. This CDR3 is CASSQDRETEAFF. The CDR3 region has the DNA TGCGCCAGCAGCCAAGACAGGGAAACTGAAGCTTTCTTT.

This sequence joins TRBV25-1 and TRBJ2-5; 8 bases map to TRBD1. With V trimmed by 2 bases and J by 4 bases, 6 bases remained unmatched. Looked up from germline, CDR1 is MGHDK and CDR2 is SYGVNS. The CDR3 extends over 15 amino acids. The CDR3 DNA is TGTGCCAGCAGTGAACCCCGACAGGGGTCAGAGACCCAGTACTTC. This translates into CASSEPRQGSETQYF.

The chain carries TRBV7-2 and TRBJ2-1; D is unresolved. The ends were cut back, 2 bases at V and 0 bases at J, with 17 bases in the middle. This CDR3 spans 18 amino acids. Germline CDR1 reads SGHTA; CDR2 reads FQGNSA. CDR3 nucleotides: TGTGCCAGCAGCTTAAGGCTAGTGTCTCTGAGCTCCTACAATGAGCAGTTCTTC. It yields the protein CASSLRLVSLSSYNEQFF.

The chain uses TRBV27 and TRBJ1-2, with no clear D. Germline loops: CDR1 MNHEY, CDR2 SMNVEV (reference sequence). The CDR3 extends over 14 amino acids. Trimming stripped 2 bases from V and 5 bases from J, with 12 bases between. This chain's CDR3 is CASSLNGLRYGYTF. The CDR3 DNA sequence: TGTGCCAGCAGTTTAAATGGGTTGAGGTATGGCTACACCTTC.

The gene calls are TRBV10-2 and TRBJ1-5; TRBD1 matches at 7 bases. The CDR3 has 13 residues. V was clipped by 8 bases and J by 4 bases; unmatched bases: 5. CDR1 WSHSY and CDR2 SAAADI come from the germline V gene. CDR3: CASLRGPNQPQHF. CDR3 bases: TGCGCCAGCCTTAGGGGGCCTAATCAGCCCCAGCATTTT.

The chain joins TRBV9 to TRBJ1-5; 8 bases agree with TRBD1. The CDR3 length is 14 residues. V shed 3 bases, J shed 2 bases, and the junction held 1 base outside the gene matches. Germline V gene lookup returns CDR1 SGDLS and CDR2 YYNGEE. This CDR3 is CASSAGQGNQPQHF. CDR3 sequence (DNA): TGTGCCAGCAGCGCGGGACAGGGCAATCAGCCCCAGCATTTT. Based on the CDR3 plus reference TRBV9 and TRBJ1-5, the full variable domain is DSGVTQTPKHLITATGQRVTLRCSPRSGDLSVYWYQQSLDQGLQFLIQYYNGEERAKGNILERFSAQQFPDLHSELNLSSLELGDSALYFCASSAGQGNQPQHFGDGTRLSIL.

This chain joins TRBV2 and TRBJ2-5, with 9 bases lining up with TRBD2. Germline loops: CDR1 SNHLY, CDR2 FYNNEI. CDR3 length: 13 residues. V shed 6 bases, J shed 5 bases, and the junction held 4 bases outside the gene matches. The CDR3 reads CASSAGGGETQYF. The CDR3 DNA follows: TGTGCCAGCAGCGCGGGGGGGGGTGAGACCCAGTACTTC.

CDR3 loop: CASSPGLAGVQETQYF. The CDR3 nucleotides are TGTGCCAGCAGCCCGGGACTAGCGGGGGTCCAAGAGACCCAGTACTTC. J is TRBJ2-5 and V is TRBV7-7; 14 bases map to TRBD2. CDR3 length equals 16 residues. Germline V gene sequence: CDR1 SSHAT, CDR2 FNYEAQ (reference sequence). V lost 5 bases and J lost 1; bases outside the gene matches: 3.

This chain connects TRBV5-1 to TRBJ2-1; D perhaps matches TRBD2 (5 bases). The germline V gene has CDR1 SGHRS and CDR2 YFSETQ. This CDR3 has 15 residues. V lost 0 bases to trimming and J lost 7 bases, with 14 bases between them. The CDR3 region has the DNA TGCGCCAGCAGCTTGGAAGGACTCACCCCTAATGAGCAGTTCTTC. Amino acids: CASSLEGLTPNEQFF. The entire variable domain, with the rest obtained from reference TRBV5-1 and TRBJ2-1, is as follows: KAGVTQTPRYLIKTRGQQVTLSCSPISGHRSVSWYQQTPGQGLQFLFEYFSETQRNKGNFPGRFSGRQFSNSRSEMNVSTLELGDSALYLCASSLEGLTPNEQFFGPGTRLTVL.

This chain joins TRBV12-3 or TRBV12-4 and TRBJ1-1, with a tentative D call TRBD1 (5 bases). This CDR3 region has 13 residues. V was shortened by 4 bases and J by 3 bases, with 9 bases between the two germline ends. CDR3 nucleotides: TGTGCCAGCAGTTCCAGGGAGGACACTGAAGCTTTCTTT. Translation: CASSSREDTEAFF.

V is TRBV5-1 and J is TRBJ1-6, with a weak D call TRBD1 (6 bases). The V gene lost 5 bases and the J gene lost 6 bases, with 18 bases spanning the gap. The CDR3 length is 16 residues. Germline V gene sequence: CDR1 SGHRS, CDR2 YFSETQ. CDR3 loop: CASRLNPGVANSPLHF. In DNA form, the CDR3 reads TGCGCCAGCAGACTAAACCCAGGGGTGGCTAATTCACCCCTCCACTTT.

The CDR3 sequence is CATSDLGLAGTSQETQYF. The CDR3, as DNA: TGTGCCACCAGTGACTTAGGACTAGCGGGGACCTCGCAAGAGACCCAGTACTTC. The rearrangement uses TRBV24-1 and TRBJ2-5; 12 bases fit TRBD2. CDR3 length equals 18 residues. Germline V gene lookup returns CDR1 KGHDR and CDR2 SFDVKD. Losses at the gene ends were 4 bases for V and 2 bases for J; bases not matched to a gene: 10.

The table lists this clone with a count of one. An end of the junction does not agree with germline; a read error may underlie this. The J gene is TRBJ2-1, the V gene TRBV29-1, with 8 nucleotides matching TRBD1. There are 14 residues in the CDR3. Per the germline V gene, CDR1 is SQVTM and CDR2 is ANQGSEA. DNA for the CDR3: TGCAGCGTAGAAGACAGGGGCGGCGGGAATGAGCAGTTCTTC. It is translated as CSVEDRGGGNEQFF.

This chain links TRBV9 with TRBJ2-3; unclear D gene. CDR1 SGDLS and CDR2 YYNGEE come from the germline V gene. The V gene lost 0 bases and the J gene lost 11 bases, with 16 bases spanning the gap. This CDR3 has 14 amino acids. This CDR3 reads CASSVDSKPHGQYF. The CDR3 coding sequence is TGTGCCAGCAGCGTAGACTCAAAACCCCATGGGCAGTATTTT.